This T cell receptor beta chain was recovered during a study of PD-1 blockade in classical Hodgkin lymphoma. General study results and limits: CD8+ TCR diversity did not rise significantly by C4D1, unlike CD4+. Relapsed/refractory patients reportedly had the lowest baseline TCR diversity, below newly diagnosed patients, who were below healthy donors.

A word on this clone: What it binds is unknown.

Time point specified: cycle 4 day 1 (C4D1), after more than five weeks of nivolumab. Following autologous stem cell transplantation, relapse occurred in every patient, and exposure to brentuximab vedotin varied. The study isolated CD8+ T cells from thawed PBMCs by magnetic negative selection. Best responses fell into complete response, partial response or progressive disease. TCRdb's copy holds only in-frame clones and misses some; the assay was immunoSEQ multiplex PCR. The table has approximately 19,000 clones, about 88% seen once; the top ten hold about 4.5%. CDR1 and CDR2 from the germline V gene are SEHNR and FQNEAQ (reference sequence). V lost 2 bases, J lost 5 bases, and 6 bases stayed unmatched. The CDR3 sequence is 17 residues long.

The V gene is TRBV7-9, the J gene TRBJ2-2; 12 nucleotides align to TRBD2. This receptor was obtained from a human donor with classical Hodgkin lymphoma. Sample: CD8+ T cells from blood, taken before the fourth cycle of nivolumab. CDR3 in amino acids: CASSLTSGRWITGELFF. Written as DNA, the CDR3 is TGTGCCAGCAGCTTAACTAGCGGGAGGTGGATAACCGGGGAGCTGTTTTTT.